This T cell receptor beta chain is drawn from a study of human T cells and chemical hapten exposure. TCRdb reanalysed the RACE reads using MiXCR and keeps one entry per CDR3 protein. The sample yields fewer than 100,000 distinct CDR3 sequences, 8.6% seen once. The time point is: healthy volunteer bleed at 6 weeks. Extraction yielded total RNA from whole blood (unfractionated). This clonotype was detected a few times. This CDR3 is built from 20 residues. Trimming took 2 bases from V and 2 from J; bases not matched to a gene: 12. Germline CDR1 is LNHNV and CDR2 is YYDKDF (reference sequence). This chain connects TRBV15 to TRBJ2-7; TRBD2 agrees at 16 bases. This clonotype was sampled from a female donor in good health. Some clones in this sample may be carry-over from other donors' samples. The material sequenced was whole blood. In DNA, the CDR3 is TGTGCCACCAGCAGAAAGCGGACCGGGACTAGCGGGGGGGCCGCCTACGAGCAGTACTTC. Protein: CATSRKRTGTSGGAAYEQYF.